The rows below give T cell receptor beta chains drawn from one sample of a study of blood T cell repertoires in COVID-19. Clones were sequenced by immunoSEQ multiplex PCR, and TCRdb holds only the in-frame ones, with some missing. Of 99,000 or so clones in the sample, approximately 72% were seen once. The specimen was peripheral blood. The receptors stem from a woman between 65 and 79 years old with acute or convalescent COVID-19. The CDR3 runs from the conserved cysteine through the conserved F or W. A D gene is named only where the DNA matches it firmly. The listing skips clone size in some rows; elsewhere it reads once, few, many or a size class.

clone size	J gene	V gene	D gene	CDR3 protein	CDR3 DNA
NA	TRBJ2-7	TRBV7-2	NA	CASSLVTAGNIYEQYF	TGTGCCAGCAGCTTAGTTACGGCCGGGAATATCTACGAGCAGTACTTC
NA	TRBJ2-7	TRBV30	TRBD1	CAWNNPLLDRVYEQYF	TGTGCCTGGAATAACCCCCTCCTTGACAGGGTCTACGAGCAGTACTTC
NA	TRBJ1-1	TRBV5-1	NA	CASSLDPGMNTEAFF	TGCGCCAGCAGCTTGGATCCGGGGATGAACACTGAAGCTTTCTTT
NA	TRBJ2-6	TRBV5-1	NA	CASSLLNGANVLTF	TGCGCCAGCAGCTTGTTAAATGGGGCCAACGTCCTGACTTTC
NA	TRBJ1-6	TRBV28	NA	CASSFGDRSYNSPLHF	TGTGCCAGCAGTTTCGGAGACCGCTCCTATAATTCACCCCTCCACTTT
NA	TRBJ1-5	TRBV18	TRBD1	CASSPDRGGMDQPQHF	TGTGCCAGCTCACCGGACAGGGGGGGGATGGATCAGCCCCAGCATTTT
NA	TRBJ2-1	TRBV11-3	TRBD2	CASSFQGLEENEQFF	TGTGCCAGCAGCTTCCAAGGACTAGAGGAGAATGAGCAGTTCTTC
NA	TRBJ1-5	TRBV7-9	NA	CASSLGVNQPQHF	TGTGCCAGCAGCTTGGGAGTCAATCAGCCCCAGCATTTT
few	TRBJ2-2	TRBV9	TRBD2	CASSAGTSGGELFF	TGTGCCAGCAGCGCCGGGACTAGCGGCGGGGAGCTGTTTTTT
NA	TRBJ2-7	TRBV5-1	TRBD2	CASSPLAASYEQYF	TGCGCCAGCAGCCCGCTAGCGGCCTCCTACGAGCAGTACTTC
NA	TRBJ1-5	TRBV12-3/TRBV12-4	NA	CASSNRDMQPQHF	TGTGCCAGCAGTAACCGGGACATGCAGCCCCAGCATTTT
once	TRBJ2-1	TRBV7-9	NA	CASSLNSDYNEQFF	TGTGCCAGCAGCTTAAACTCCGACTACAATGAGCAGTTCTTC
NA	TRBJ2-7	TRBV28	NA	CASSAGEQYF	TGTGCCAGCAGCGCGGGTGAGCAGTACTTC
NA	TRBJ2-3	TRBV7-8	NA	CASSLYGFTDTQYF	TGTGCCAGCAGCTTGTACGGTTTCACAGATACGCAGTATTTT
NA	TRBJ1-3	TRBV29-1	TRBD1	CSVEVTEQGTGNTIYF	TGCAGCGTGGAGGTCACCGAACAGGGGACTGGAAACACCATATATTTT
NA	TRBJ1-4	TRBV25-1	NA	CASSEAEVHEKLFF	TGTGCCAGCAGTGAAGCCGAGGTCCACGAAAAACTGTTTTTT
NA	TRBJ1-3	TRBV14	NA	CASSQPRVLENTIYF	TGTGCCAGCAGCCAGCCCAGGGTTCTTGAAAACACCATATATTTT
NA	TRBJ2-1	TRBV3-1/TRBV3-2	TRBD2	CASSTRPPSGGAGEQFF	TGTGCCAGCTCGACCAGACCTCCTAGCGGGGGGGCAGGGGAGCAGTTCTTC
once	TRBJ2-7	TRBV18	NA	CASSHRVPYEQYF	TGTGCCAGCTCCCACAGGGTCCCCTACGAGCAGTACTTC
NA	TRBJ1-1	TRBV6-5	TRBD1	CASRGQGVKTEAFF	TGTGCCAGCAGGGGACAGGGGGTGAAGACTGAAGCTTTCTTT
NA	TRBJ2-7	TRBV6-1	NA	CASSENRGGPYEQYF	TGTGCCAGCAGTGAAAACAGGGGGGGTCCCTACGAGCAGTACTTC
NA	TRBJ1-6	TRBV15	NA	CATSRDSRGISPLHF	TGTGCCACCAGCAGAGATTCTAGGGGGATTTCACCCCTCCACTTT
NA	TRBJ1-5	TRBV5-8	TRBD1	CASRSRDRVSNQPQHF	TGTGCCAGCAGATCCCGGGACAGGGTAAGCAATCAGCCCCAGCATTTT
NA	TRBJ2-3	TRBV20-1	NA	CSASRLTREEDTQYF	TGCAGTGCTAGTCGGCTCACCAGGGAGGAAGATACGCAGTATTTT
NA	TRBJ1-1	TRBV14	TRBD1	CASSQARGTGKAFF	TGTGCCAGCAGCCAAGCCCGAGGGACAGGGAAAGCTTTCTTT